The rows below give T cell receptor beta chains drawn from one sample of a study of cytomegalovirus exposure and HLA in healthy donors. Clones were read by immunoSEQ multiplex PCR, and TCRdb kept only the in-frame ones, dropping some. The repertoire has about 78,000 clones, 90% to 96% of them found once; the top ten carry roughly 1.6%. Sequenced input: PBMCs. These receptors came from a man younger than 35 in good health and CMV-seropositive. Each CDR3 is given with its conserved first and last residue. The order of the fields is clone size, J gene, V gene, D gene, CDR3 protein, CDR3 DNA. The D gene is left open where the match is weak. Clone size is not always given. Where it is, it says once, few, many or a class for expanded clones.

>.|TRBJ1-2|TRBV9|TRBD1
CASSATGTGDYGYTF
TGTGCCAGCAGCGCCACCGGGACAGGGGACTATGGCTACACCTTC
>once|TRBJ1-1|TRBV10-2|TRBD1
CASRQGGTEAFF
TGCGCCAGCAGACAGGGGGGGACTGAAGCTTTCTTT
>.|TRBJ2-1|TRBV5-1|.
CASSFEVYNEQFF
TGCGCCAGCAGCTTCGAGGTCTACAATGAGCAGTTCTTC
>.|TRBJ2-2|TRBV7-8|.
CASSLASYTGELFF
TGTGCCAGCAGCTTAGCGAGTTACACCGGGGAGCTGTTTTTT
>.|TRBJ1-2|TRBV27|TRBD1
CASSFHGQGDGYTF
TGTGCCAGCAGTTTTCATGGACAGGGCGATGGCTACACCTTC
>.|TRBJ2-3|TRBV27|.
CASGDLDTQYF
TGTGCCAGCGGGGACTTAGATACGCAGTATTTT
>.|TRBJ1-2|TRBV7-8|TRBD1
CASSLEVLGQIYGYTF
TGTGCCAGCAGCTTGGAGGTTCTGGGACAGATCTATGGCTACACCTTC
>.|TRBJ1-6|TRBV30|TRBD1
CAWSVGTAYSPLHF
TGTGCCTGGAGTGTTGGGACAGCTTATTCACCCCTCCACTTT
>.|TRBJ1-3|TRBV6-5|.
CASSYSSGVGNTIYF
TGTGCCAGCAGTTACTCGTCAGGGGTTGGAAACACCATATATTTT
>.|TRBJ2-2|TRBV5-1|.
CASSSEEPGTGELFF
TGCGCCAGCAGCTCGGAGGAGCCAGGCACCGGGGAGCTGTTTTTT
>few|TRBJ2-3|TRBV30|TRBD2
CAWSPAGLAGTDTQYF
TGTGCCTGGAGTCCGGCGGGGCTAGCGGGAACAGATACGCAGTATTTT
>.|TRBJ2-1|TRBV19|TRBD1
CASSTDRGVNEQFF
TGTGCCAGTAGTACCGACAGGGGGGTAAATGAGCAGTTCTTC
>.|TRBJ2-6|TRBV21-1|.
CASGIEGQGYSGANVLTF
TGTGCCAGCGGAATTGAGGGACAGGGGTACTCTGGGGCCAACGTCCTGACTTTC
>.|TRBJ2-7|TRBV9|.
CASRGGGFTYEQYF
TGTGCCAGCAGGGGAGGGGGGTTTACCTACGAGCAGTACTTC
>.|TRBJ2-2|TRBV2|TRBD1
CASSFDRVGAGELFF
TGTGCCAGCAGTTTCGACAGGGTGGGAGCCGGGGAGCTGTTTTTT
>.|TRBJ1-4|TRBV9|.
CASSVDSATNEKLFF
TGTGCCAGCAGCGTCGACAGTGCAACTAATGAAAAACTGTTTTTT
>.|TRBJ1-3|TRBV18|.
CASSPTQGSGNTIYF
TGTGCCAGCTCACCCACTCAGGGCTCTGGAAACACCATATATTTT
>once|TRBJ2-3|TRBV9|.
CASSETGSDTQYF
TGTGCCAGCAGTGAGACAGGTTCAGATACGCAGTATTTT
>.|TRBJ2-1|TRBV4-1|TRBD2
CASSQVTSGRNEQFF
TGCGCCAGCAGCCAAGTAACTAGCGGGAGAAATGAGCAGTTCTTC
>.|TRBJ2-6|TRBV9|.
CASSVESSGANVLTF
TGTGCCAGCAGCGTAGAGAGCTCTGGGGCCAACGTCCTGACTTTC
>.|TRBJ1-3|TRBV30|.
CAWSVPGTIYF
TGTGCCTGGAGTGTACCAGGGACCATATATTTT
>.|TRBJ2-2|TRBV27|.
CASGAGRNTGELFF
TGTGCCAGCGGGGCGGGGAGGAACACCGGGGAGCTGTTTTTT
>.|TRBJ2-3|TRBV21-1|.
CASSKARTRSNTQYF
TGTGCCAGCAGCAAAGCGAGGACTAGAAGCAATACGCAGTATTTT